This T cell receptor beta chain was identified in a study of T cell changes during pregnancy in multiple sclerosis. Sequencing was performed with immunoSEQ multiplex PCR; in TCRdb, only in-frame clones are kept and a portion is missing. Among 65,000 to 85,000 clones listed, roughly 94% were seen once. V lost 0 bases and J lost 5, with 15 bases in between. CDR3 length equals 16 residues. CDR1 and CDR2 (germline): MGHRA, YSYEKL. J is TRBJ2-3 and V is TRBV4-1; D may be TRBD1 (5 bases). This receptor was obtained from a female donor with multiple sclerosis, enrolled in a pregnancy study. The sample consisted of peripheral blood, taken after pregnancy. The CDR3: CASSQEWGGEVDTQYF. The DNA of the CDR3 is TGCGCCAGCAGCCAAGAGTGGGGCGGTGAAGTAGATACGCAGTATTTT.